The 17 T cell receptor beta chains listed next were all sequenced from one sample in a study of shared clonotypes between healthy human individuals (dated by TCRdb to the early 2020s). Preparation of the library involved the immunoSEQ multiplex PCR assay. TCRdb retrieved this table from immuneACCESS and kept in-frame rearrangements only. Not all clones are present; in checked studies, unresolved V genes account for under half, and no reason is known for the remainder. The sample records millions of clones, approximately 95% of which are singletons. The ten largest clones add up to 0.13% of the sample. Specimen: naive CD4+ T cells sorted from blood. The cell subset or site label on this specimen signifies: CD45RA+ positively selected. Source of these receptors: a man aged 18 to 30 in good health.

V and J are TRBV27 and TRBJ1-6; D is unresolved. This CDR3 has 17 amino acids. CDR1 and CDR2 from the germline V gene are MNHEY and SMNVEV (reference sequence). V shed 1 base and J shed 0 bases, with 10 bases lying between them. As DNA, the CDR3 is TGTGCCAGCAGTTTATTTCGCCCCGGCTCCTATAATTCACCCCTCCACTTT. Translated: CASSLFRPGSYNSPLHF.

This clone was picked up one time. This sequence joins TRBV6-6 and TRBJ1-4; D ambiguous. Germline-derived CDR1 and CDR2 are MNHNY and SVGAGI (reference sequence). The V and J ends lost 6 bases and 3 bases respectively, with 17 bases between them. CDR3 length equals 16 residues. DNA of the CDR3: TGTGCCAGCAGCCTCCGCTCAGCTGCTGCTAATGAAAAACTGTTTTTT. This codes for CASSLRSAAANEKLFF.

The genes are TRBV20-1 and TRBJ2-7; tentatively, D is TRBD1 (6 bases). The CDR3 runs 11 residues. Germline CDR1 DFQATT, CDR2 SNEGSKA (reference sequence). The germline V and J ends were trimmed by 2 bases and 9 bases, with 11 bases remaining between them. The chain's CDR3 is CSARQGKGQYF. DNA of the CDR3: TGCAGTGCTAGACAGGGGAAAGGGCAGTACTTC.

This rearrangement joins TRBV15 to TRBJ2-7; TRBD2 aligns across 8 bases. Germline V lookup: CDR1 LNHNV, CDR2 YYDKDF (reference sequence). The CDR3 has 16 amino acids. V gave up 5 bases and J gave up 3 bases; unmatched junction bases: 12. The DNA of the CDR3 is TGTGCCACCAGCGGTGTCCGAGTAGCGGGAATCTACGAGCAGTACTTC. It specifies CATSGVRVAGIYEQYF. The full variable domain, completed using reference TRBV15 and TRBJ2-7, is DAMVIQNPRYQVTQFGKPVTLSCSQTLNHNVMYWYQQKSSQAPKLLFHYYDKDFNNEADTPDNFQSRRPNTSFCFLDIRSPGLGDTAMYLCATSGVRVAGIYEQYFGPGTRLTVT.

V gene TRBV30 combines with J gene TRBJ1-1; 8 nucleotides match TRBD1. CDR3 length equals 14 residues. After removal of 0 bases from V and 4 bases from J, the junction contained 4 bases not matched to a gene. Looked up from germline, CDR1 is GTSNPN and CDR2 is SVGIG (reference sequence). The CDR3 loop reads CAWSVRTGLTEAFF. The DNA for the CDR3 is TGTGCCTGGAGTGTTCGGACAGGGCTCACTGAAGCTTTCTTT. The whole variable domain, remainder taken from reference TRBV30 and TRBJ1-1, is SQTIHQWPATLVQPVGSPLSLECTVEGTSNPNLYWYRQAAGRGLQLLFYSVGIGQISSEVPQNLSASRPQDRQFILSSKKLLLSDSGFYLCAWSVRTGLTEAFFGQGTRLTVV.

The chain uses TRBV15 and TRBJ1-6, with a weak D call TRBD1 (6 bases). Germline loops: CDR1 LNHNV, CDR2 YYDKDF (reference sequence). V was cut by 6 bases and J by 5 bases, with 11 bases left in between. The CDR3 has 14 amino acids. This CDR3 reads CATRPGHDNSPLHF. CDR3 bases: TGTGCCACCAGGCCGGGACACGATAATTCACCCCTCCACTTT.

For this clone: The junction differs from germline at one of its ends, possibly a read error. The chain recombines TRBV7-2 with TRBJ2-3; 11 bases line up with TRBD2. CDR1 SGHTA and CDR2 FQGNSA come from the germline V gene. The CDR3 runs 15 residues. CDR3 nucleotide sequence: TGTGCCAGCAGCCTAGCGGGAGGAGGGGCAGATACGCAGTATTTT. It codes for CASSLAGGGADTQYF.

About this clone itself: An end of the junction does not agree with germline; a read error may underlie this. The V and J genes are TRBV15 and TRBJ2-7; 7 bases are shared with TRBD1. Per the germline V gene, CDR1 is LNHNV and CDR2 is YYDKDF (reference sequence). The CDR3 is 15 residues long. CDR3 in amino acids: CATSGETGNSYEQYF. CDR3 nucleotide sequence: TGTGCCACCAGCGGAGAGACAGGGAACTCCTACGAGCAGTACTTC.

This clone was seen just once. The chain combines TRBV6-6 with TRBJ1-6, with TRBD1 matching over 7 bases. Germline CDR1 and CDR2: MNHNY and SVGAGI (reference sequence). V shed 6 bases, J shed 6 bases, and the junction held 8 bases outside the gene matches. This CDR3 has 15 amino acids. The CDR3 reads CASSNHRGPNSPLHF. CDR3 nucleotide sequence: TGTGCCAGCAGCAACCACAGGGGTCCTAATTCACCCCTCCACTTT.

J is TRBJ2-1 and V is TRBV11-2, with D perhaps being TRBD1 or TRBD2 (6 bases each). The germline V gene has CDR1 SGHAT and CDR2 FQNNGV. This CDR3 region has 18 residues. V was shortened by 2 bases and J by 0 bases, with 17 bases between the two germline ends. For the CDR3, the DNA is TGTGCCAGCAGCTTATCTCCGGGGGCTACAAGCTCCTACAATGAGCAGTTCTTC. It is translated as CASSLSPGATSSYNEQFF.

The V call is TRBV7-9, the J call TRBJ2-2, with D uncertain. CDR1 and CDR2 from the germline V gene are SEHNR and FQNEAQ (reference sequence). Trimming cost V 1 base and J 3 bases, with 3 bases left between them. CDR3 length: 13 residues. CDR3 region: CASSLGYTGELFF. The CDR3 nucleotides read TGTGCCAGCAGCTTAGGCTACACCGGGGAGCTGTTTTTT.

The J gene is TRBJ1-1, the V gene TRBV10-3; perhaps TRBD1 as D (5 bases). The V gene lost 4 bases and the J gene lost 2 bases, with 14 bases spanning the gap. Germline assignment: CDR1 ENHRY and CDR2 SYGVKD. The CDR3 is made up of 15 amino acids. The CDR3 sequence: CAISVSGDGNTEAFF. CDR3 bases: TGTGCCATCAGTGTCTCGGGGGACGGAAACACTGAAGCTTTCTTT.

The V call is TRBV30, the J call TRBJ1-5; no clear D. The CDR3 is 13 residues long. The V end lost 3 bases, the J end lost 5 bases, and 11 bases lay between the germline ends. Germline CDR1 GTSNPN, CDR2 SVGIG (reference sequence). CDR3 region: CAWSPASYQPQHF. The DNA for the CDR3 is TGTGCCTGGAGCCCTGCCAGTTATCAGCCCCAGCATTTT.

In this sample, this clone turned up once. This chain joins TRBV5-6 and TRBJ1-1; unclear D gene. The length of the CDR3 is 15 residues. Trimming left V 4 bases short and J 1 base short, with 14 bases between. CDR1 and CDR2 (germline): SGHDT, YYEEEE. CDR3 bases: TGTGCCAGCAGCGGGTTCCAGACGAAGAACACTGAAGCTTTCTTT. It translates to CASSGFQTKNTEAFF.

The chain joins TRBV28 to TRBJ1-5; tentative D call: TRBD1 (5 bases). Looked up from germline, CDR1 is MDHEN and CDR2 is SYDVKM. The CDR3 totals 15 residues. The V end was cut by 4 bases, the J end by 11 bases, with 21 bases between. CDR3 region: CASSWRDRPMVAQHF. DNA for the CDR3: TGTGCCAGCAGTTGGAGGGACCGACCGATGGTGGCCCAGCATTTT.

The chain links TRBV5-4 to TRBJ2-5; D may be TRBD2 (7 bases). This CDR3 region has 15 residues. Trimming shortened V by 2 bases and J by 1 base, and 12 bases separated the two germline ends. CDR1 SGHNT and CDR2 YYREEE come from the germline V gene (reference sequence). The CDR3 loop is CASSLSGGAQETQYF. Here the CDR3 DNA reads TGTGCCAGCAGCTTAAGTGGGGGGGCCCAAGAGACCCAGTACTTC.

The chain joins TRBV7-6 to TRBJ2-7; D remains unclear. CDR1 is SGHVS, CDR2 FNYEAQ, per germline. Trimming removed 1 base from V and 6 bases from J, with 19 bases in between. The CDR3 is made up of 16 amino acids. The CDR3 nucleotides read TGTGCCAGCAGCTTAGGGATCCAAGGCAACGGAGTCGAGCAGTACTTC. Translated, it gives CASSLGIQGNGVEQYF.